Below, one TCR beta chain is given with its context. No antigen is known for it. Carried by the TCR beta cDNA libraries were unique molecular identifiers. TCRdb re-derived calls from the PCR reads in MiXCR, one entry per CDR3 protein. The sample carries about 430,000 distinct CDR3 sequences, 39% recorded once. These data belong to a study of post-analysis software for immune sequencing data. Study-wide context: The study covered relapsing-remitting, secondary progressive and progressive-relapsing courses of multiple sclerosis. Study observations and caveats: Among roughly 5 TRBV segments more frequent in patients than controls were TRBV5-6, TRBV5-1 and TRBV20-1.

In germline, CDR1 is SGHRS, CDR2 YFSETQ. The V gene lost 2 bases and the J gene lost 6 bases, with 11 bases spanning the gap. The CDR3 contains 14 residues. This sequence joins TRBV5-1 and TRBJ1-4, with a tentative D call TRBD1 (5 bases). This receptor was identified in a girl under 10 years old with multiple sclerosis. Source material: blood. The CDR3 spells CASSLSGYDEKLFF. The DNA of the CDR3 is TGCGCCAGCAGCTTATCAGGGTACGATGAAAAACTGTTTTTT.